This entry is about one TCR beta chain. The clone's antigen remains unknown. This sample was taken from a study of CXCR3-negative and CXCR3-positive naive CD8 T cells (dated by TCRdb to the late 2010s). About the investigation overall: About 150 million TRB reads were obtained in total, roughly 1.5 +/- 0.3 million reads per library. Diversity and physicochemical repertoire analyses covered 10 to 11 donors pooled from two independent experiments. For the TRBV-TRBJ cluster analysis, the naive subsets came from 5 donors, while the memory cells came from 3 donors. Paper-wide results and their limitations: Because surface CD5, which is linked to self-reactivity in mice, was comparable between the naive subsets, TCR interaction strength was also inferred from the physicochemical properties of TRB CDR3s. TRBV-TRBJ usage was similar between naive CXCR3-negative and CXCR3-positive cells from the same donor, while memory cells showed distinct patterns. Freshly isolated PBMCs were used for most assays because CXCR3 expression went down partially after cryopreservation. Repertoire diversity was comparably high in both naive subsets but much lower in memory CD8+ T cells.

For every CD8+ T cell subset, 300,000 cells were flow-sorted straight into RLT lysis buffer, and each subset was sorted in triplicate. Using standard density gradient centrifugation, peripheral blood mononuclear cells were isolated from buffy coats. Total RNA was extracted from sorted cells using an RNeasy Mini Kit. Reads for this sample came from a NextSeq 550. The Human TCR Profiling Kit (MiLaboratory) was used to make UMI-labeled 5' RACE TRB cDNA libraries. The full amount of extracted RNA was used for cDNA synthesis, and the full amount of resulting cDNA was used for PCR amplification. The libraries were made side by side, with each library going through the same number of PCR cycles. The original methods were these. MIGEC and MiXCR extracted about 54,000 +/- 9,700 unique UMI-labeled TRB cDNA molecules per library, requiring at least two reads per UMI. On average, each library contained about 40,000 +/- 10,000 functional in-frame TRB CDR3 nucleotide clonotypes without stop codons. After downsampling to 5000 UMI-labeled TRB molecules per sample, diversity metrics such as normalized Shannon-Wiener and Chao1 were calculated in VDJtools. For the central five CDR3 residues, VDJtools calculated physicochemical properties weighted by clonotype size, namely interaction energy, strength, volume and Kidera factor 4. TCRdb reprocessed the sequencing reads and holds a single record per CDR3 protein sequence, with no DNA. V and J calls and clone size were set by TCRdb, not the authors. The table for this sample lists tens of thousands of distinct CDR3 sequences. Clones ranked in the top ten supply less than 25% of the sample.

From its cysteine to its phenylalanine, the CDR3 spans 15 amino acids. No DNA sequence is on record. Taken from the germline V gene, the CDR1 and CDR2 loops are MNHEY and SVGAGI. The specimen was memory CD8+ T cells from blood. The label giving this sample's cell subset or site can be read as: conventional CD8+ memory T cells (TMEM), sorted as controls. The rearranged chain carries TRBV6-5 and TRBJ2-7; the TCRdb call, TRBD1, lacks DNA for checking. The receptor was derived from a human donor in good health. Some clones in this sample may be carry-over from other donors' samples. The CDR3 protein: CASSQLNPDRDEQYF.